This TCR beta chain was recorded in a study of T cell repertoires in cytomegalovirus infection. Study background: Through public TCR beta signatures, both CMV infection and matching HLA type were indicated.

Whole-study findings and limits: Identification of carriers of CMV plus the relevant HLA was performed using cumulative public TCR beta family frequency. HLA-C-restricted TCR beta clonotypes specific for CMV led the ex vivo response.

Of note for this clonotype: The antigen remains unidentified.

CDR1 MDHEN and CDR2 SYDVKM come from the germline V gene. The CDR3 runs 16 residues. Trimming cost V 4 bases and J 9 bases; bases outside gene matches: 17. TCRdb recomputed calls from the reads with MiXCR, one row per CDR3 protein. The sample includes just under 300,000 distinct CDR3 sequences, around 9.1% seen only once; the top ten take about 2.3%. The chain joins TRBV28 to TRBJ2-7; 8 positions match TRBD1. This TCR was recovered from a human donor in good health (CMV status not recorded). Some clones in this sample may be carry-over from other donors' samples. What was sequenced was PBMCs. The CDR3 sequence is CASSSSGTGMAGGQYF. The DNA of the CDR3 is TGTGCCAGCAGTTCCTCCGGGACAGGAATGGCTGGTGGGCAGTACTTC.